This T cell receptor beta chain is drawn from a study of cytomegalovirus exposure and HLA in healthy donors. Deletions cut 6 bases from V and 0 bases from J, with 13 bases between. Germline V gene sequence: CDR1 SGDLS, CDR2 YYNGEE. The CDR3 totals 15 residues. 13 Jbeta primers and 60 Vbeta primers were used for the PCR. Produced via immunoSEQ multiplex PCR; TCRdb's table is partial and in-frame only. The sample's table shows 150,000 to 200,000 clones. The source material was PBMCs. The gene calls are TRBV9 and TRBJ2-1, with D possibly matching TRBD2 (5 bases). The sequence was collected from a young man in good health and CMV-seronegative. This CDR3 reads CASNEGRDSYNEQFF. The CDR3 coding sequence is TGTGCCAGCAACGAGGGAAGGGACTCCTACAATGAGCAGTTCTTC.